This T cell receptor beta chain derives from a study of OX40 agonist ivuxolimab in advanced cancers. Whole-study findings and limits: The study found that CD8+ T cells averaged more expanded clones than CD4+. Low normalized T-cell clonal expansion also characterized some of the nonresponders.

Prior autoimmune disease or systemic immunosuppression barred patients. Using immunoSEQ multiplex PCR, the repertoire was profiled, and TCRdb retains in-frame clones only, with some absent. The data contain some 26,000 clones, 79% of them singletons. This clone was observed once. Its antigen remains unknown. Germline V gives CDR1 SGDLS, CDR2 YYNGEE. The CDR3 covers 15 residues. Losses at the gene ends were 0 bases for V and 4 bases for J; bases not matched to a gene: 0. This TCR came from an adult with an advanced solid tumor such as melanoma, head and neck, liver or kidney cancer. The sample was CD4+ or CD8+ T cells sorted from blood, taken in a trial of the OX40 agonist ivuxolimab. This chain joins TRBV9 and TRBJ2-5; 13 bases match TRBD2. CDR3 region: CASSVGTSGGETQYF. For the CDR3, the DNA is TGTGCCAGCAGCGTAGGGACTAGCGGGGGAGAGACCCAGTACTTC.